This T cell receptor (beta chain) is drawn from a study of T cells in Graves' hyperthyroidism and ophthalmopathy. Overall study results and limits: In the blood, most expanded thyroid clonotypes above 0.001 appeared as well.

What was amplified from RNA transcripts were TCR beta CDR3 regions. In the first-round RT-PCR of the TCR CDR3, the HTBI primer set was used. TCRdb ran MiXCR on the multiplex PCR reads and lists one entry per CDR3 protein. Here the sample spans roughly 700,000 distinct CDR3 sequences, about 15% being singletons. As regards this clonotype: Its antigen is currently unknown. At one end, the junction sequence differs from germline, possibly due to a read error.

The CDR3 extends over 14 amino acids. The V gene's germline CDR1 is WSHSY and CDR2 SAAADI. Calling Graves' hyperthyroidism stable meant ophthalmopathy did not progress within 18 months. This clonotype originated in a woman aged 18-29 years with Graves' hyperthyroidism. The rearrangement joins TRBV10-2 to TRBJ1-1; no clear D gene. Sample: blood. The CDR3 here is CASSLGSMNTGAFF. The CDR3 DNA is TGCGCCAGCAGTTTGGGCAGCATGAACACTGGAGCTTTCTTT.